These 22 T cell receptor beta chains were all obtained from the same sample, sequenced in a study of T cell responses to AZD1222 COVID-19 vaccine. Only in-frame clones appear in the TCRdb table, and some are missing; sequencing was by immunoSEQ multiplex PCR. Here the sample spans 100,000 to 150,000 clones, around nine tenths being singletons. The sequenced sample was peripheral blood, obtained on day 0 of AZD1222 vaccination. These receptors all stem from an adult in good health.

V gene TRBV7-2 combines with J gene TRBJ1-2; tentatively, D is TRBD1 (6 bases). The CDR3 has 14 residues. With 5 bases removed from V and 2 bases from J, the gap between germline ends came to 12 bases. CDR1 is SGHTA, CDR2 FQGNSA, per germline. CDR3 region: CASSPRTANYGYTF. In DNA form, the CDR3 reads TGTGCCAGCAGCCCGAGGACAGCGAACTATGGCTACACCTTC.

The chain's CDR3 is CASSWDRGETQYF. CDR3 DNA sequence: TGTGCCAGCAGCTGGGACAGAGGAGAGACCCAGTACTTC. The chain employs TRBV5-4 and TRBJ2-5; 7 bases align to TRBD1. CDR1 and CDR2 from the germline V gene are SGHNT and YYREEE (reference sequence). Trimming cost V 3 bases and J 4 bases; bases outside gene matches: 3. CDR3 size: 13 residues. The full variable domain, its missing parts supplied by reference TRBV5-4 and TRBJ2-5, is ETGVTQSPTHLIKTRGQQVTLRCSSQSGHNTVSWYQQALGQGPQFIFQYYREEENGRGNFPPRFSGLQFPNYSSELNVNALELDDSALYLCASSWDRGETQYFGPGTRLLVL.

The chain has TRBV5-4 and TRBJ2-3; D ambiguous. With 4 bases removed from V and 0 bases from J, the gap between germline ends came to 3 bases. This CDR3 comprises 12 residues. Germline values: CDR1 SGHNT, CDR2 YYREEE (reference sequence). The CDR3 nucleotides are TGTGCCAGCAGCCCGAGCACAGATACGCAGTATTTT. It yields the protein CASSPSTDTQYF. Full variable domain (remainder filled in from reference TRBV5-4 and TRBJ2-3): ETGVTQSPTHLIKTRGQQVTLRCSSQSGHNTVSWYQQALGQGPQFIFQYYREEENGRGNFPPRFSGLQFPNYSSELNVNALELDDSALYLCASSPSTDTQYFGPGTRLTVL.

The genes are TRBV12-5 and TRBJ2-5; TRBD1 is a possible D gene (5 bases). V lost 4 bases and J 5 bases, leaving 11 bases between the germline ends. Germline V CDR1 and CDR2: LGHNT, FRNRAP. The CDR3 loop spans 13 amino acids. In DNA, the CDR3 is TGTGCTAGTGGTTGGCAGGGTGGTGAGACCCAGTACTTC. This translates into CASGWQGGETQYF.

This chain uses TRBV6-1 with TRBJ2-4, with TRBD1 matching over 9 bases. Germline-derived CDR1 and CDR2 are MNHNS and SASEGT. The V segment lost 0 bases and the J segment 7 bases; nucleotides outside the gene matches: 4. The CDR3 is 15 amino acids. The CDR3 nucleotides are TGTGCCAGCAGTGAAGCGGTAGGACAGGGGAACATTCAGTACTTC. It codes for CASSEAVGQGNIQYF.

The J gene is TRBJ1-2, the V gene TRBV7-5. TRBV7-5 constitutes a pseudogene. CDR3 length equals 13 residues. CDR3 loop: CARSLGIYYGYTF. The CDR3 DNA is TGTGCCAGAAGCTTGGGAATCTACTATGGCTACACCTTC.

The rearrangement joins TRBV5-1 to TRBJ1-2, with D hard to call. Germline V gene sequence: CDR1 SGHRS, CDR2 YFSETQ. The CDR3 runs 13 residues. V gave up 5 bases and J gave up 2 bases, with 10 bases separating them. CDR3 nucleotide sequence: TGCGCCAGCAGAGGCAGGAGGAACTATGGCTACACCTTC. It specifies CASRGRRNYGYTF.

V and J are TRBV19 and TRBJ2-2, with TRBD2 matching 10 bases. Germline values: CDR1 LNHDA, CDR2 SQIVND (reference sequence). Trimming took 6 bases from V and 1 from J; bases not matched to a gene: 2. The CDR3 sequence is 15 residues long. The DNA for the CDR3 is TGTGCCAGTAGCCGACTAGCGGGGAACACCGGGGAGCTGTTTTTT. Its translation is CASSRLAGNTGELFF.

The chain employs TRBV6-4 and TRBJ2-1; 8 bases match TRBD2. Germline CDR1 is MRHNA and CDR2 is SNTAGT. V shed 0 bases, J shed 1 base, and the junction held 11 bases outside the gene matches. The CDR3 is made up of 19 amino acids. The CDR3 nucleotides read TGTGCCAGCAGTGACTCACCGATCCACCTAGCGGGTTCCTACAATGAGCAGTTCTTC. Its protein product is CASSDSPIHLAGSYNEQFF.

This clone was seen just once. The chain has TRBV28 and TRBJ1-2, with D possibly matching TRBD1 (5 bases). V was cut by 3 bases and J by 2 bases, with 13 bases left in between. Germline CDR1 and CDR2: MDHEN and SYDVKM. This CDR3 contains 15 residues. CDR3 loop: CASSFGVGGNYGYTF. The DNA for the CDR3 is TGTGCCAGCAGTTTCGGCGTGGGGGGAAACTATGGCTACACCTTC.

The chain joins TRBV18 to TRBJ2-6; 7 bases match TRBD1. In germline, CDR1 is KGHSH, CDR2 LQKENI. CDR3 length equals 19 residues. With 5 bases clipped from V and 4 bases from J, the junction kept 17 bases outside the gene matches. DNA for the CDR3: TGTGCCAGCTCAACCCGACAGGGCAGCAATCGACGAGGGGCCAACGTCCTGACTTTC. It codes for CASSTRQGSNRRGANVLTF.

This clone has just a few counts. The genes are TRBV7-2 and TRBJ1-3, with D unclear. The germline CDR1 and CDR2 sequences are SGHTA and FQGNSA. The CDR3 loop spans 16 amino acids. Trimming stripped 1 base from V and 0 bases from J, with 10 bases between. As DNA, the CDR3 is TGTGCCAGCAGCTTAGGACCCCGGGGCTCTGGAAACACCATATATTTT. Amino acids: CASSLGPRGSGNTIYF.

This rearrangement joins TRBV18 to TRBJ1-1, with no clear D. The CDR3 contains 13 residues. The germline V gene encodes CDR1 KGHSH and CDR2 LQKENI. V lost 4 bases to trimming and J lost 3 bases, with 9 bases between them. CDR3 bases: TGTGCCAGCTCACTAGCGACGGACACTGAAGCTTTCTTT. It translates to CASSLATDTEAFF.

V and J are TRBV5-1 and TRBJ2-7, with a possible D match to TRBD1 (5 bases). V dropped 0 bases and J dropped 3 bases, with 7 bases sitting between them. The CDR3 runs 13 residues. Germline values: CDR1 SGHRS, CDR2 YFSETQ. CDR3 DNA: TGCGCCAGCAGCTTGGGACAGAACTACGAGCAGTACTTC. Its translation is CASSLGQNYEQYF.

The chain combines TRBV7-9 with TRBJ1-2; D unclear. Deletions cut 1 base from V and 4 bases from J, with 10 bases between. Germline CDR1 and CDR2: SEHNR and FQNEAQ (reference sequence). This CDR3 comprises 14 residues. CDR3 sequence (DNA): TGTGCCAGCAGCTTAGTGGGCCAGATCTATGGCTACACCTTC. Amino acids: CASSLVGQIYGYTF. Using reference TRBV7-9 and TRBJ1-2 for the parts outside the CDR3, the full variable domain is DTGVSQNPRHKITKRGQNVTFRCDPISEHNRLYWYRQTLGQGPEFLTYFQNEAQLEKSRLLSDRFSAERPKGSFSTLEIQRTEQGDSAMYLCASSLVGQIYGYTFGSGTRLTVV.

The chain has TRBV5-1 and TRBJ2-5; D might be TRBD2 (6 bases). The V gene's germline CDR1 is SGHRS and CDR2 YFSETQ. The CDR3 loop spans 14 amino acids. The V and J ends lost 3 bases and 4 bases respectively, with 13 bases between them. The CDR3 protein is CASSSNLGGETQYF. In nucleotides, the CDR3 is TGCGCCAGCAGCTCTAACTTGGGGGGAGAGACCCAGTACTTC.

The chain carries TRBV4-2 and TRBJ1-3; D may be TRBD1 (5 bases). This CDR3 is 16 amino acids long. Germline V gene sequence: CDR1 LGHNA, CDR2 YNFKEQ. V lost 1 base to trimming and J lost 0 bases, with 10 bases between them. The CDR3 region is CASSQGGGNSGNTIYF. CDR3 nucleotide sequence: TGTGCCAGCAGCCAAGGTGGGGGAAACTCTGGAAACACCATATATTTT.

V and J are TRBV3-1 (or the pseudogene TRBV3-2) and TRBJ2-7; D is possibly TRBD1 (5 bases). This CDR3 has 14 amino acids. V shed 11 bases and J shed 2 bases, with 19 bases lying between them. Germline CDR1 and CDR2: LGHDT and YNNKEL (reference sequence). The CDR3 protein is CADDYRQPPYEQYF. CDR3 coding DNA: TGTGCCGACGATTACAGGCAGCCCCCCTACGAGCAGTACTTC.

This chain links TRBV7-3 with TRBJ2-1, with D hard to call. Trimming pared 2 bases from V and 8 bases from J, leaving 10 bases between. Germline CDR1 is SGHTA and CDR2 is FQGTGA. This CDR3 comprises 13 residues. DNA of the CDR3: TGTGCCAGCAGCTTAGGGGTTCGGGATGAGCAGTTCTTC. Its protein is CASSLGVRDEQFF.

Remarks on this clone: Relative to the germline gene, one junction end is altered; a read error may explain this. This chain connects TRBV6-4 to TRBJ2-3, with a possible D match to TRBD2 (5 bases). In germline, CDR1 is MRHNA, CDR2 SNTAGT. This CDR3 has 14 residues. The CDR3 nucleotides are TGTGCCAGCAGGGACTTTATAGGGTCAGATACGCAGTATTTT. Translation gives CASRDFIGSDTQYF.

This clone has only one observation. The rearrangement links TRBV7-3 to TRBJ2-2; D is perhaps TRBD1 or TRBD2 (5 bases each). Trimming removed 5 bases at V and 4 bases at J, with 17 bases between. The CDR3 is made up of 16 amino acids. The V gene's germline CDR1 is SGHTA and CDR2 FQGTGA. CDR3 nucleotide sequence: TGTGCCAGCAGCCCCGGGACCGGTGTCCCCACCGGGGAGCTGTTTTTT. Protein sequence: CASSPGTGVPTGELFF.

The V gene is TRBV21-1, the J gene TRBJ2-5; the table's D call TRBD2 went unverified against the DNA. TRBV21-1 counts as a pseudogene. The CDR3 consists of 14 residues. CDR3 residues: CASQASGSPETQYF. CDR3 coding DNA: TGTGCCAGCCAGGCTAGCGGGAGCCCGGAGACCCAGTACTTC.